This T cell receptor beta chain was identified during a study of blood T cells in healthy people across ages (dated by TCRdb to about 2015). General notes on the study: Template switching captured roughly one uniquely barcoded TCR beta cDNA molecule per two T cells in model experiments. Using deep sequencing normalized with unique cDNA molecular identifiers, the study measured how TCR beta repertoire diversity changes with age. Donors were grouped into four age groups: young (average about 15 years), middle-aged (around 39), aged (around 56) and long-lived (approximately 82). To avoid experimental bias, donors of different ages were spread randomly across the sequencing lanes. Two additional independent replicas of 1 million unique cDNA reads from the same blood draw were analyzed for two donors (one aged 18 to 30 and one aged 80 or older). Study-wide findings and limitations: The long-lived group showed more naive CD4+ T cells, fewer expanded clones and increased TCR diversity than the aged group, suggesting age selection. There was a strong correlation between observed TCR beta diversity and the percentage of naive T cells measured by flow cytometry. Estimates of total diversity based on one million sequenced T cells were regarded as lower bounds and as underestimates. Since profiling was done on bulk unsorted PBMCs, naive and antigen-experienced compartments could not be conclusively compared. Observed TCR beta diversity per million T cells fell roughly linearly with age, and a significant reduction was already apparent by age about 38. Because donor CMV infection status was unknown, age-related changes in expanded clonotypes were potentially confounded.

Systemically healthy Caucasian individuals from Russia, approximately 39 in total and aged roughly 6 to 90 years, were included as donors. Each donor gave 8 to 10 milliliters of peripheral blood, collected into EDTA-treated Vacutainer tubes. Ficoll-Paque density-gradient centrifugation was used to isolate PBMCs, with at least 7 million per sample. Total RNA was extracted from PBMCs with Trizol reagent, with at least 5.5 micrograms obtained per sample. For every donor, an aliquot of PBMCs went through flow cytometry to measure the percentages of naive CD45RAhigh/CD27high T cells. For this clonotype: The antigen this receptor binds is unknown. Within one base of it there is no much larger clone, and no base qualities were kept.

V ends up 2 bases short and J 0 bases short, with an unmatched junction base count of 7. Sequences SGDLS (CDR1) and YYNGEE (CDR2) are obtained from the germline V gene. The CDR3 starts with the cysteine, ends with the phenylalanine, and has 18 residues. The CDR3 DNA has 54 bases and is translated from base 1. Library method: 5' RACE. The data were produced on an Illumina HiSeq 2500. A second PCR of roughly 6 to 11 cycles was run with a J-beta primer mix and a sample-barcoded 5' primer. Each TCR beta cDNA molecule received a unique molecular identifier from a template-switch 5' adaptor carrying 12 random nucleotides. Each sample yielded at least 3 million CDR3-containing paired-end reads. First-strand cDNA was synthesized from all RNA with the Mint cDNA synthesis kit, primed by a TRBC-specific oligonucleotide. Following uracil-DNA glycosylase treatment, a first 18-cycle PCR with universal primers M1SS and BC2_uni_R was performed on all cDNA. The authors processed their data as follows. For normalization, 1 million high-quality reads were randomly selected from each sample, with every read carrying a distinct molecular identifier. Reads sharing molecular identifiers were discarded rather than binned into consensus sequences. MiTCR, set to a Q25 quality threshold and the strictest error-elimination algorithm, was used for CDR3 identification, clonotype clustering and error correction. A nonparametric unseen species model using Euler transformation provided a lower-bound estimate of total TCR beta diversity. Using fastp at Q25 and MiXCR, TCRdb reprocessed the public reads and kept productive beta chains. Here each entry gathers all rows of one CDR3 protein and keeps the most common genes and DNA. What appears here as the V and J calls and clone size reflects TCRdb's work, not the paper's. The sample profile shows 790,000 or so distinct CDR3 sequences; less than 60% of them were found once. The ten largest clones add up to 15% to 20% of the sample.

The V gene is TRBV9 and the J gene is TRBJ2-6; TRBD1 agrees with 8 junctional bases. This receptor was obtained from a man older than 75 in good health. Sequenced sample: blood. The CDR3 sequence is CASSVSGGLISGANVLTF. The bases are TGTGCCAGCAGCGTCTCAGGGGGCCTAATCTCTGGGGCCAACGTCCTGACTTTC.